The clone carrying this T cell receptor (beta chain) was recorded many times. Its antigen is still unknown. This CDR3 comprises 16 residues. Looked up from germline, CDR1 is SEHNR and CDR2 is FQNEAQ (reference sequence). The V gene end was trimmed by 1 base and the J gene end by 4 bases; junction bases not matched to a gene: 8. It was with unique molecular identifiers that the TCRbeta library was prepared. TCRdb analysed the PCR reads with MiXCR anew, one entry per CDR3 protein. The data hold 60,000 to 100,000 distinct CDR3 sequences, with 15% to 20% observed a single time. The data were obtained in a study of T-cell reconstitution after alpha-beta-depleted transplantation in children. Findings and limits, study-wide: Surviving recipient T cells and intrathymic progenitors accounted for some patients' high TCRbeta diversity at day 60. The authors attributed T-cell counts and diversity one year after transplant mostly to newly produced T cells. There were reportedly several hundred expanded graft clones from which alpha-beta T cells came about two months after transplant.

The clonotype was recovered from a male patient between 2 and 10 years old who had a stem cell transplant for acute lymphoblastic leukemia, so the T cells may come from the graft donor. The source was PBMCs, mostly from graft donor cells, collected 360 days after TCRalphabeta/CD19-depleted stem cell transplant. The chain employs TRBV7-9 and TRBJ2-5; TRBD2 aligns across 8 bases. CDR3 sequence (DNA): TGTGCCAGCAGCTTAGAGGTAGCGGGGAATGCAGAGACCCAGTACTTC. As protein: CASSLEVAGNAETQYF. The full variable domain, with the rest looked up from reference TRBV7-9 and TRBJ2-5, is DTGVSQNPRHKITKRGQNVTFRCDPISEHNRLYWYRQTLGQGPEFLTYFQNEAQLEKSRLLSDRFSAERPKGSFSTLEIQRTEQGDSAMYLCASSLEVAGNAETQYFGPGTRLLVL.